These 27 T cell receptor beta chains originate from one sample sequenced in a study of shared clonotypes between healthy human individuals. Libraries were prepared by immunoSEQ multiplex PCR; TCRdb keeps only in-frame clonotypes and omits some of them. Here the sample spans some 2.1 million clones, roughly 94% being singletons. The sample comprised naive CD4+ T cells sorted from blood. Stated subset: CD45RA+ positively selected. The receptors come from a man younger than 35 in good health.

The chain employs TRBV29-1 and TRBJ2-3, with D hard to call. The germline V gene has CDR1 SQVTM and CDR2 ANQGSEA. V dropped 5 bases and J dropped 2 bases, with 8 bases sitting between them. CDR3 size: 12 residues. The CDR3 sequence is CSVFTDTDTQYF. The CDR3 bases are TGCAGCGTTTTTACAGACACAGATACGCAGTATTTT.

This clone appeared a single time. This chain links TRBV7-9 with TRBJ2-7, with TRBD1 matching over 7 bases. This CDR3 is built from 13 residues. Germline lookup yields CDR1 SEHNR and CDR2 FQNEAQ (reference sequence). J was trimmed by 6 bases and V by 4 bases; bases with no gene match: 6. The CDR3 loop reads CASSSQTGLEQYF. CDR3 DNA sequence: TGTGCCAGCAGCTCGCAGACAGGGCTCGAGCAGTACTTC.

A word on this clone: The same CDR3 arises from other DNA sequences in this sample as well. CDR3 in amino acids: CASSSGTVTYEQYF. The CDR3 coding sequence is TGTGCCAGCAGTTCCGGGACAGTAACCTACGAGCAGTACTTC. The V gene is TRBV28, the J gene TRBJ2-7, with 7 bases aligning to TRBD1. The CDR3 totals 14 residues. Germline V gene data show CDR1 as MDHEN and CDR2 as SYDVKM. Germline trimming cut 4 bases from V and 2 bases from J; bases unmatched to any gene: 5.

The CDR3 nucleotides read TGTGCCAGCAGCTTAGGTAGTCCCTCAGATACGCAGTATTTT. Translated, it gives CASSLGSPSDTQYF. V gene TRBV7-9 combines with J gene TRBJ2-3; D not resolved. Germline-derived CDR1 and CDR2 are SEHNR and FQNEAQ (reference sequence). The CDR3 sequence is 14 residues long. V was pared by 1 base and J by 4 bases, with 9 bases between.

On this clone itself: The identical CDR3 is also encoded by other nucleotide sequences in the sample. The chain combines TRBV29-1 with TRBJ1-2; unclear D gene. This CDR3 comprises 12 residues. CDR1 and CDR2 from the germline V gene are SQVTM and ANQGSEA. Trimming shortened V by 3 bases and J by 1 base, and 6 bases separated the two germline ends. CDR3 DNA: TGCAGCGTTGACCCCAGTAACTATGGCTACACCTTC. This translates into CSVDPSNYGYTF.

The chain joins TRBV28 to TRBJ1-1, with D maybe TRBD1 (5 bases). The ends were cut back, 3 bases at V and 4 bases at J, with 9 bases in the middle. The germline V gene has CDR1 MDHEN and CDR2 SYDVKM. The CDR3 totals 13 residues. The CDR3 loop is CASSFRVATEAFF. CDR3 in DNA: TGTGCCAGCAGTTTCAGGGTGGCCACTGAAGCTTTCTTT.

The chain has TRBV5-1 and TRBJ1-6; D is unresolved. Germline V CDR1 and CDR2: SGHRS, YFSETQ. Trimming pared 4 bases from V and 8 bases from J, leaving 10 bases between. The CDR3 spans 13 residues. CDR3 DNA: TGCGCCAGCAGCACGAGTGGGCATTCACCCCTCCACTTT. This sequence encodes CASSTSGHSPLHF.

This clone appeared a single time. The CDR3 region has the DNA TGTGCCAGCAGGACCACTAGCGGGAGCAACAATGAGCAGTTCTTC. Translated: CASRTTSGSNNEQFF. The rearrangement joins TRBV7-2 to TRBJ2-1; 11 bases fit TRBD2. CDR1 is SGHTA, CDR2 FQGNSA, per germline. The V gene end was trimmed by 6 bases and the J gene end by 5 bases; junction bases not matched to a gene: 6. The CDR3 extends over 15 amino acids. The variable domain in full, with the rest retrieved from reference TRBV7-2 and TRBJ2-1, is GAGVSQSPSNKVTEKGKDVELRCDPISGHTALYWYRQSLGQGLEFLIYFQGNSAPDKSGLPSDRFSAERTGGSVSTLTIQRTQQEDSAVYLCASRTTSGSNNEQFFGPGTRLTVL.

The V gene is TRBV6-5, the J gene TRBJ2-1; D is perhaps TRBD2 (6 bases). CDR1 is MNHEY and CDR2 is SVGAGI in the germline V gene. Trimming stripped 2 bases from V and 4 bases from J, with 12 bases between. The CDR3 has 15 amino acids. The CDR3: CASSYGGLRYNEQFF. The CDR3 DNA reads as TGTGCCAGCAGTTACGGTGGACTAAGGTACAATGAGCAGTTCTTC.

V gene TRBV2 combines with J gene TRBJ1-2; 8 bases align to TRBD1. The CDR3 sequence is 14 residues long. Unmatched junction bases numbered 6, after V lost 4 bases and J lost 5 bases. Germline CDR1 SNHLY, CDR2 FYNNEI. CDR3: CASSGQTGDYGYTF. As DNA, the CDR3 is TGTGCCAGCAGTGGGCAGACAGGGGATTATGGCTACACCTTC.

V gene TRBV5-6 combines with J gene TRBJ2-1; 8 nucleotides align to TRBD2. The CDR3 is 16 residues long. Unmatched junction bases numbered 10, after V lost 4 bases and J lost 4 bases. CDR1 is SGHDT, CDR2 YYEEEE, per germline. Here the CDR3 DNA reads TGTGCCAGCAGCGTCTTGGGTAGCGGGGCGTACAATGAGCAGTTCTTC. This encodes CASSVLGSGAYNEQFF.

V is TRBV19 and J is TRBJ2-2; D is perhaps TRBD2 (5 bases). CDR1 is LNHDA and CDR2 is SQIVND in the germline V gene (reference sequence). The CDR3 loop spans 14 amino acids. The V gene lost 7 bases and the J gene lost 5 bases, with 14 bases spanning the gap. The CDR3 nucleotides are TGTGCCAGTACTGTCGGGGTTTTAACCGGGGAGCTGTTTTTT. Amino acid sequence: CASTVGVLTGELFF.

CDR3 nucleotide sequence: TGTGCCAGCAGTTCAGAGCCCGTCGGGCAGCCCCAGCATTTT. This codes for CASSSEPVGQPQHF. The chain has TRBV28 and TRBJ1-5; D gene unclear. The CDR3 covers 14 residues. Trimming pared 4 bases from V and 7 bases from J, leaving 14 bases between. Germline V gives CDR1 MDHEN, CDR2 SYDVKM.

V is TRBV5-5 and J is TRBJ2-7; D is uncertain. The CDR3 extends over 15 amino acids. V dropped 1 base and J dropped 3 bases, with 14 bases sitting between them. Germline lookup yields CDR1 SGHKS and CDR2 YYEKEE (reference sequence). The CDR3 reads CASSLIRARGYEQYF. DNA of the CDR3: TGTGCCAGCAGCTTGATCCGGGCCAGAGGCTACGAGCAGTACTTC.

The chain carries TRBV5-4 and TRBJ1-2; 9 nucleotides line up with TRBD1. CDR1 is SGHNT and CDR2 is YYREEE in the germline V gene (reference sequence). V gave up 1 base and J gave up 4 bases; unmatched junction bases: 5. The CDR3 has 15 amino acids. CDR3 region: CASSLPGQGSYGYTF. The CDR3 coding sequence is TGTGCCAGCAGCTTGCCGGGACAGGGAAGCTATGGCTACACCTTC.

V usage is TRBV5-4 and J usage is TRBJ1-6; D gene ambiguous. This CDR3 spans 14 amino acids. Germline CDR1 reads SGHNT; CDR2 reads YYREEE (reference sequence). V lost 0 bases and J 8 bases, leaving 9 bases between the germline ends. The CDR3 DNA reads as TGTGCCAGCAGCTTGGCCGGTAGAGATTCACCCCTCCACTTT. This gives the protein CASSLAGRDSPLHF. Complete variable domain (other parts from reference TRBV5-4 and TRBJ1-6): ETGVTQSPTHLIKTRGQQVTLRCSSQSGHNTVSWYQQALGQGPQFIFQYYREEENGRGNFPPRFSGLQFPNYSSELNVNALELDDSALYLCASSLAGRDSPLHFGNGTRLTVT.

This chain connects TRBV28 to TRBJ1-1, with D perhaps TRBD1 (5 bases). The V end lost 5 bases, the J end lost 1 base, and 14 bases lay between the germline ends. Germline assignment: CDR1 MDHEN and CDR2 SYDVKM. This CDR3 is built from 15 residues. This CDR3 reads CASSPGGVRNTEAFF. The CDR3 bases are TGTGCCAGCAGTCCGGGGGGGGTGAGGAACACTGAAGCTTTCTTT.

The table lists this clone with many counts. Distinct nucleotide sequences in the sample also encode this CDR3. V usage is TRBV10-3 and J usage is TRBJ1-1; D gene unclear. Germline CDR1 is ENHRY and CDR2 is SYGVKD. This CDR3 comprises 13 residues. Trimming took off 10 bases at V and 4 bases at J, with 16 bases between the two ends. The CDR3: CATGPGLPTEAFF. The CDR3 nucleotides read TGTGCCACTGGACCGGGGTTGCCCACTGAAGCTTTCTTT.

In its sample, this clone was seen once. CDR3 amino acids: CASSLGGQSNEAFF. CDR3 bases: TGCGCCAGCAGCTTGGGTGGACAGAGCAATGAAGCTTTCTTT. The V and J genes are TRBV5-1 and TRBJ1-1; a possible D gene is TRBD1 (6 bases). The V end was cut by 0 bases, the J end by 7 bases, with 13 bases between. Per germline, CDR1 SGHRS and CDR2 YFSETQ. The CDR3 is 14 residues long.

The chain combines TRBV30 with TRBJ1-1; D remains ambiguous. The CDR3 has 13 residues. Germline CDR1 GTSNPN, CDR2 SVGIG (reference sequence). The V end lost 4 bases, the J end lost 7 bases, and 16 bases lay between the germline ends. The CDR3 region has the DNA TGTGCCTGGACCTCTGGACCGGGCGGTGAAGCTTTCTTT. Protein product: CAWTSGPGGEAFF. Full variable domain (missing parts from reference TRBV30 and TRBJ1-1): SQTIHQWPATLVQPVGSPLSLECTVEGTSNPNLYWYRQAAGRGLQLLFYSVGIGQISSEVPQNLSASRPQDRQFILSSKKLLLSDSGFYLCAWTSGPGGEAFFGQGTRLTVV.

J is TRBJ2-7 and V is TRBV5-1; 8 bases line up with TRBD1. J was trimmed by 7 bases and V by 4 bases; bases with no gene match: 7. The CDR3 length is 13 residues. Germline V lookup: CDR1 SGHRS, CDR2 YFSETQ. The CDR3 bases are TGCGCCAGCAGCGAGGGGACAGGTCAAGAGCAGTACTTC. Residues: CASSEGTGQEQYF.

The chain combines TRBV7-2 with TRBJ2-1; 10 nucleotides agree with TRBD2. Germline loops: CDR1 SGHTA, CDR2 FQGNSA. This CDR3 comprises 15 residues. The V segment lost 3 bases and the J segment 6 bases; nucleotides outside the gene matches: 5. The CDR3 DNA reads as TGTGCCAGCAGCTTTCAGCCTAGCGGGGGCAATGAGCAGTTCTTC. This translates into CASSFQPSGGNEQFF.

As concerns this clone: The same CDR3 can be traced to other DNA sequences in this sample. The chain uses TRBV9 and TRBJ1-1; D perhaps matches TRBD1 (5 bases). The germline V and J ends were trimmed by 2 bases and 3 bases, with 8 bases remaining between them. Per germline, CDR1 SGDLS and CDR2 YYNGEE. The CDR3 consists of 13 residues. The CDR3 nucleotides are TGTGCCAGCAGCGTTGGGGGGGACACTGAAGCTTTCTTT. The encoded protein is CASSVGGDTEAFF.

This clone was counted once. The genes are TRBV7-8 and TRBJ1-5; 7 nucleotides align to TRBD1. There are 18 residues in the CDR3. Germline CDR1 SGHVS, CDR2 FQNEAQ. V dropped 5 bases and J dropped 1; count of bases not matched to a gene: 14. The CDR3 here is CASSPRPATGDSNQPQHF. The CDR3 DNA reads as TGTGCCAGCAGCCCCCGCCCCGCTACAGGGGACAGCAATCAGCCCCAGCATTTT.

The chain joins TRBV6-6 to TRBJ1-3; D not certain. V lost 5 bases, J lost 7 bases, and 15 bases lay in between. The CDR3 has 14 amino acids. Germline-derived CDR1 and CDR2 are MNHNY and SVGAGI (reference sequence). The CDR3 bases are TGTGCCAGCAGTCCGCAGGATGCCCGGAACACCATATATTTT. Translation: CASSPQDARNTIYF.

The chain has TRBV6-1 and TRBJ1-5, with D tentatively TRBD1 (5 bases). Germline V gene sequence: CDR1 MNHNS, CDR2 SASEGT. Trimming removed 3 bases from V and 4 bases from J, with 16 bases in between. This CDR3 comprises 16 residues. CDR3 protein: CASSDLNKGKNQPQHF. CDR3 nucleotide sequence: TGTGCCAGCAGTGACCTTAATAAGGGGAAAAATCAGCCCCAGCATTTT.

The chain joins TRBV27 to TRBJ1-1; tentatively, D is TRBD1 (6 bases). The CDR3 is made up of 14 amino acids. Germline V gives CDR1 MNHEY, CDR2 SMNVEV (reference sequence). Trimming removed 6 bases at V and 0 bases at J, with 11 bases between. CDR3 protein: CASRLRGMNTEAFF. For the CDR3, the DNA is TGTGCCAGCAGGCTCAGGGGAATGAACACTGAAGCTTTCTTT.